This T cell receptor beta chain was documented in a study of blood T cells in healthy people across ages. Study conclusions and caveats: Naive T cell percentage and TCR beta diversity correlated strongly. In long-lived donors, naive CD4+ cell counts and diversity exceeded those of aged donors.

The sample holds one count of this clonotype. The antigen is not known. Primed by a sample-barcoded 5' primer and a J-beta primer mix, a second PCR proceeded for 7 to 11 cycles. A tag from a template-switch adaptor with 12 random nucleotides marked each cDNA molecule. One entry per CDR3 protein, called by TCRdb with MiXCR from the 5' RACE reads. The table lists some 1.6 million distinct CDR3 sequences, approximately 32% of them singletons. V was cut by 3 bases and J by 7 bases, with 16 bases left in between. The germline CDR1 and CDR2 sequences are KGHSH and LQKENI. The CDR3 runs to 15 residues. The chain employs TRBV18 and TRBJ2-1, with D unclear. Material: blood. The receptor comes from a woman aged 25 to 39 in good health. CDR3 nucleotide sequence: TGTGCCAGCTCACCCCAGGCCAACCAAGGGAATGAGCAGTTCTTC. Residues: CASSPQANQGNEQFF.